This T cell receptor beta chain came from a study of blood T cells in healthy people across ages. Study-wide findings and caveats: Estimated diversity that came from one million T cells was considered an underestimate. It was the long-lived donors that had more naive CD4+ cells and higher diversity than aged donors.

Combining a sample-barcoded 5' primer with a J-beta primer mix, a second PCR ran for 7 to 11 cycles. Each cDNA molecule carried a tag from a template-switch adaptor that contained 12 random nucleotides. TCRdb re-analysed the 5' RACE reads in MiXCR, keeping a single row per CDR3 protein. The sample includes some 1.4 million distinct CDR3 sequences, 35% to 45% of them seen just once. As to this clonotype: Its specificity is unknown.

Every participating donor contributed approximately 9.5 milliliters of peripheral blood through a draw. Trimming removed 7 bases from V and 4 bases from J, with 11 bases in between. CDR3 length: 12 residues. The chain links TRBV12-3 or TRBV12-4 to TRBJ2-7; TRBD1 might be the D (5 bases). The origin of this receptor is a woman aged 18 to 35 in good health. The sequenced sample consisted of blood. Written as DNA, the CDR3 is TGTGCCAGCACCCGTAGGGGATACGAGCAGTACTTC. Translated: CASTRRGYEQYF.